Each of the 26 T cell receptor beta chains below was sequenced from the same sample in a study of blood T cell repertoires in COVID-19. The assay was immunoSEQ multiplex PCR, and TCRdb's table has in-frame clones only and misses some. Of fewer than 250,000 clones in the sample, about nine tenths were seen once. Sequencing input: peripheral blood. These receptors all stem from a man in his 70s with acute or convalescent COVID-19.

The rearrangement links TRBV19 to TRBJ2-5, with 9 bases that match TRBD1. Looked up from germline, CDR1 is LNHDA and CDR2 is SQIVND (reference sequence). Unmatched junction bases numbered 6, after V lost 5 bases and J lost 5 bases. The CDR3 extends over 14 amino acids. The CDR3 DNA reads TGTGCCAGTAGTTTCACAGGGGGCAGGGAGACCCAGTACTTC. It yields the protein CASSFTGGRETQYF.

The V call is TRBV29-1, the J call TRBJ1-2; D is perhaps TRBD1 (5 bases). V was shortened by 2 bases and J by 8 bases, with 15 bases between the two germline ends. The CDR3 has 13 amino acids. Germline V lookup: CDR1 SQVTM, CDR2 ANQGSEA. The CDR3 spells CSVEPRAMSGYTF. The DNA of the CDR3 is TGCAGCGTTGAACCCAGGGCTATGAGCGGCTACACCTTC.

The V and J genes are TRBV9 and TRBJ1-4; D remains unclear. The CDR3 has 13 residues. Germline values: CDR1 SGDLS, CDR2 YYNGEE. Trimming cost V 0 bases and J 10 bases, with 10 bases left between them. The CDR3 sequence: CASSVDEGGKLFF. CDR3 nucleotides: TGTGCCAGCAGCGTAGATGAGGGAGGAAAACTGTTTTTT. Based on the CDR3 plus reference TRBV9 and TRBJ1-4, the full variable domain is DSGVTQTPKHLITATGQRVTLRCSPRSGDLSVYWYQQSLDQGLQFLIQYYNGEERAKGNILERFSAQQFPDLHSELNLSSLELGDSALYFCASSVDEGGKLFFGSGTQLSVL.

The chain uses TRBV14 and TRBJ2-1; TRBD2 is a possible D gene (5 bases). The germline V gene encodes CDR1 SGHDN and CDR2 FVKESK. This CDR3 has 14 amino acids. V was shortened by 3 bases and J by 4 bases, with 10 bases between the two germline ends. This CDR3 reads CASSQLGAYNEQFF. The CDR3 DNA reads as TGTGCCAGCAGCCAGCTGGGAGCTTACAATGAGCAGTTCTTC.

This chain uses TRBV11-1 with TRBJ1-2, with 9 bases aligning to TRBD1. The trim removed 6 bases at V and 4 bases at J, leaving 6 bases unmatched. From germline, CDR1 is SGHAT and CDR2 FQDESV (reference sequence). The CDR3 spans 14 residues. Here the CDR3 reads CASRPGTGTYGYTF. The CDR3 DNA reads as TGTGCCAGCAGGCCCGGGACAGGGACCTATGGCTACACCTTC.

The chain recombines TRBV5-4 with TRBJ2-5; TRBD2 aligns across 7 bases. V trimming: 4 bases; J trimming: 2 bases; junction bases outside the gene matches: 11. The CDR3 extends over 16 amino acids. CDR1 is SGHNT, CDR2 YYREEE, per germline (reference sequence). CDR3 amino acids: CASSIHGTGGQETQYF. As DNA, the CDR3 is TGTGCCAGCAGCATCCATGGTACGGGGGGACAAGAGACCCAGTACTTC.

The V gene is TRBV28, the J gene TRBJ1-6, with D unclear. This CDR3 spans 16 amino acids. The germline V gene encodes CDR1 MDHEN and CDR2 SYDVKM. V was trimmed by 3 bases and J by 0 bases, leaving 9 bases between them. The CDR3 DNA is TGTGCCAGCAGTTTTTTTTCAATCTCCTATAATTCACCCCTCCACTTT. It is translated as CASSFFSISYNSPLHF.

The chain combines TRBV7-2 with TRBJ1-1, with a weak D call TRBD1 (6 bases). The CDR3 has 14 amino acids. Germline V lookup: CDR1 SGHTA, CDR2 FQGNSA. V lost 2 bases and J 3 bases, leaving 10 bases between the germline ends. The CDR3 protein is CASSLNRAYTEAFF. The CDR3 region has the DNA TGTGCCAGCAGCTTAAACAGGGCCTACACTGAAGCTTTCTTT.

The chain is built from TRBV19 and TRBJ1-1; TRBD1 matches 8 bases. This CDR3 is 14 amino acids long. Germline V gene sequence: CDR1 LNHDA, CDR2 SQIVND (reference sequence). With 5 bases clipped from V and 3 bases from J, the junction kept 5 bases outside the gene matches. The CDR3 region has the DNA TGTGCCAGTAGTCCGGGACAGGTGTACACTGAAGCTTTCTTT. The encoded protein is CASSPGQVYTEAFF.

The V and J genes are TRBV19 and TRBJ1-5, with 7 nucleotides matching TRBD1. Germline assignment: CDR1 LNHDA and CDR2 SQIVND (reference sequence). The length of the CDR3 is 16 residues. The ends lost 7 bases at V and 4 bases at J; junction bases unmatched: 13. DNA of the CDR3: TGTGCCAGTAACGCCCGACAGGGACGCTTTAATCAGCCCCAGCATTTT. It is translated as CASNARQGRFNQPQHF.

The chain employs TRBV28 and TRBJ1-5, with D perhaps matching TRBD1 (6 bases). The CDR3 consists of 15 residues. Germline V gene lookup returns CDR1 MDHEN and CDR2 SYDVKM. Trimming stripped 4 bases from V and 8 bases from J, with 18 bases between. CDR3 in amino acids: CASSSTGLPWEPQHF. The CDR3 DNA is TGTGCCAGCAGTTCAACAGGGCTGCCGTGGGAGCCCCAGCATTTT.

As DNA, the CDR3 is TGTGCCAGCAGCGCTCAACTTGAAGCGCAGTATTTT. Its protein product is CASSAQLEAQYF. The chain employs TRBV9 and TRBJ2-3, with D hard to call. V was shortened by 3 bases and J by 10 bases, with 12 bases between the two germline ends. Germline V gene sequence: CDR1 SGDLS, CDR2 YYNGEE. The CDR3 has 12 residues.

The CDR3 spells CASSIQLGGNTEAFF. CDR3 DNA: TGTGCCAGCAGCATACAACTCGGGGGGAACACTGAAGCTTTCTTT. The rearrangement joins TRBV7-2 to TRBJ1-1; possibly TRBD1 for D (5 bases). The ends were cut back, 5 bases at V and 1 base at J, with 14 bases in the middle. Germline lookup yields CDR1 SGHTA and CDR2 FQGNSA. This CDR3 is built from 15 residues.

The J gene is TRBJ2-6, the V gene TRBV11-2, with a weak D call TRBD1 (6 bases). This CDR3 is built from 17 residues. CDR1 is SGHAT and CDR2 is FQNNGV in the germline V gene. V lost 6 bases, J lost 2 bases, and 17 bases lay in between. The CDR3 is CASRSTGFEAGANVLTF. In DNA form, the CDR3 reads TGTGCCAGCAGATCTACAGGGTTTGAAGCTGGGGCCAACGTCCTGACTTTC.

This rearrangement joins TRBV29-1 to TRBJ2-7, with D perhaps TRBD2 (5 bases). V was pared by 4 bases and J by 3 bases, with 10 bases between. CDR3 length equals 12 residues. Germline-derived CDR1 and CDR2 are SQVTM and ANQGSEA. The CDR3 DNA follows: TGCAGCGTTGCCACGGGAATCTACGAGCAGTACTTC. Translated: CSVATGIYEQYF.

The chain has TRBV9 and TRBJ1-1, with D tentatively TRBD1 (5 bases). V was clipped by 0 bases and J by 5 bases, with 11 bases between them. Germline V lookup: CDR1 SGDLS, CDR2 YYNGEE. The CDR3 contains 14 residues. In DNA form, the CDR3 reads TGTGCCAGCAGCGTAGGAGGGGAGGGGACTGAAGCTTTCTTT. It encodes CASSVGGEGTEAFF.

V gene TRBV7-3 combines with J gene TRBJ2-6, with TRBD2 as a possible D gene (6 bases). The V end was cut by 5 bases, the J end by 4 bases, with 12 bases between. Germline CDR1 and CDR2: SGHTA and FQGTGA. The CDR3 is made up of 15 amino acids. CDR3 amino acids: CASSPRGSGANVLTF. The CDR3 DNA sequence: TGTGCCAGCAGCCCCCGGGGGTCCGGGGCCAACGTCCTGACTTTC.

The sample holds one count of this clone. CDR3 nucleotides: TGTGCCAGTACCCTACAGGGGGTTGAAGCTTTCTTT. Translated: CASTLQGVEAFF. V is TRBV19 and J is TRBJ1-1, with TRBD1 matching 8 bases. The germline gives CDR1 LNHDA, CDR2 SQIVND (reference sequence). With V trimmed by 7 bases and J by 7 bases, 5 bases remained unmatched. The CDR3 has 12 residues.

The chain joins TRBV19 to TRBJ1-2, with D hard to call. Germline V CDR1 and CDR2: LNHDA, SQIVND (reference sequence). This CDR3 region has 13 residues. Trimming removed 8 bases at V and 2 bases at J, with 12 bases between. The CDR3 DNA follows: TGTGCCAGTGGCGTTTCGGGGAACTATGGCTACACCTTC. Its translation is CASGVSGNYGYTF.

The rearrangement joins TRBV7-6 to TRBJ1-1; D might be TRBD1 (5 bases). This CDR3 comprises 14 residues. Germline V gene data show CDR1 as SGHVS and CDR2 as FNYEAQ. V was pared by 5 bases and J by 0 bases, with 10 bases between. The CDR3 protein is CASSLGHLNTEAFF. DNA for the CDR3: TGTGCCAGCAGCCTCGGACACCTGAACACTGAAGCTTTCTTT.

V gene TRBV6-5 combines with J gene TRBJ2-7, with 9 nucleotides matching TRBD1. CDR3 size: 14 residues. Germline CDR1 MNHEY, CDR2 SVGAGI. The V and J ends lost 5 bases and 2 bases, in that order; junction bases with no gene match: 4. The CDR3 spells CASSQRQGAYEQYF. In DNA form, the CDR3 reads TGTGCCAGCAGTCAACGACAGGGGGCCTACGAGCAGTACTTC.

J is TRBJ2-1 and V is TRBV4-2, with TRBD1 matching 10 bases. The length of the CDR3 is 16 residues. The germline CDR1 and CDR2 sequences are LGHNA and YNFKEQ. The V and J ends lost 4 bases and 3 bases, in that order; junction bases with no gene match: 6. The CDR3 nucleotides are TGTGCCAGCAGCCGGAACCGGGACAGGGGCTACAATGAGCAGTTCTTC. Translated, it gives CASSRNRDRGYNEQFF.

About this clone itself: This same CDR3 is encoded by further DNA sequences in the sample. The chain employs TRBV11-3 and TRBJ1-1, with 7 bases aligning to TRBD1. CDR3 size: 14 residues. Trimming at V came to 5 bases and at J to 0 bases, leaving 3 bases not matched to a gene. From germline, CDR1 is SGHNT and CDR2 YENEEA. In DNA, the CDR3 is TGTGCCAGCAGCCCCACAGGGGTGAACACTGAAGCTTTCTTT. The encoded protein is CASSPTGVNTEAFF.

This chain connects TRBV5-4 to TRBJ2-3, with TRBD1 matching over 10 bases. The germline V gene has CDR1 SGHNT and CDR2 YYREEE (reference sequence). V dropped 5 bases and J dropped 4; count of bases not matched to a gene: 4. CDR3 length: 14 amino acids. The CDR3 spells CASSWTGGSDTQYF. DNA of the CDR3: TGTGCCAGCAGTTGGACAGGGGGTTCAGATACGCAGTATTTT.

The chain links TRBV3-1 (or the pseudogene TRBV3-2) to TRBJ2-7; D is possibly TRBD2 (6 bases). The CDR3 length is 16 residues. With 0 bases removed from V and 6 bases from J, the gap between germline ends came to 18 bases. CDR1 and CDR2 from the germline V gene are LGHDT and YNNKEL (reference sequence). The CDR3 coding sequence is TGTGCCAGCAGCCAAGATGCGGGACTGGCAGGAGGCGAGCAGTACTTC. Protein product: CASSQDAGLAGGEQYF.

In its sample, this clone was seen once. The chain recombines TRBV7-2 with TRBJ1-6, with D uncertain. The CDR3 spans 14 residues. Germline assignment: CDR1 SGHTA and CDR2 FQGNSA. The germline V and J ends were trimmed by 6 bases and 1 base, with 7 bases remaining between them. The CDR3 spells CASRGGSYNSPLHF. In nucleotides, the CDR3 is TGTGCCAGCAGGGGAGGGTCCTATAATTCACCCCTCCACTTT.